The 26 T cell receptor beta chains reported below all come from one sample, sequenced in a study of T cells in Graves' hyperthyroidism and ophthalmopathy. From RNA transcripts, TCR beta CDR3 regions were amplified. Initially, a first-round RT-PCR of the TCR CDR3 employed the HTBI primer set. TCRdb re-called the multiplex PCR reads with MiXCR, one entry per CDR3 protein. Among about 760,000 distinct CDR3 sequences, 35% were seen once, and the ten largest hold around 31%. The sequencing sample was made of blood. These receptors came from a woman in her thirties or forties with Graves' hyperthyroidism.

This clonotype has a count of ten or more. CDR3 in DNA: TGTGCCAGTAGTAGACTAGCGGGGAAAGAGACCCAGTACTTC. Its protein is CASSRLAGKETQYF. The J gene is TRBJ2-5, the V gene TRBV19; 11 bases agree with TRBD2. The germline V gene encodes CDR1 LNHDA and CDR2 SQIVND (reference sequence). CDR3 length: 14 amino acids. V lost 4 bases and J lost 3; bases outside the gene matches: 1.

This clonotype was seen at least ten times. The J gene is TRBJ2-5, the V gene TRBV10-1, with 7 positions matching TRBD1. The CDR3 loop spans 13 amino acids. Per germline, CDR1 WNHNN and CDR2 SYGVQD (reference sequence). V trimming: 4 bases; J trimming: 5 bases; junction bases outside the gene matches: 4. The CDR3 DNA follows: TGCGCCAGCAGTGGGACAGGCTGGGAGACCCAGTACTTC. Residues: CASSGTGWETQYF.

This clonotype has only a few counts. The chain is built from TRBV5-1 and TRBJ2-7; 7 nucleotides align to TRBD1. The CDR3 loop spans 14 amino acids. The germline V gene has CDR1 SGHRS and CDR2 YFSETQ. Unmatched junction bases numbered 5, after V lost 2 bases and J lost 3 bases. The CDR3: CASSFSGQFYEQYF. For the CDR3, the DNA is TGCGCCAGCAGCTTTTCGGGACAGTTCTACGAGCAGTACTTC.

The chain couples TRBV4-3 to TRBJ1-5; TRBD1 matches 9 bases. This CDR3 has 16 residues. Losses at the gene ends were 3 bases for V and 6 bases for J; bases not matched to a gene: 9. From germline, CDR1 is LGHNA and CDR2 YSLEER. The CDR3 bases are TGCGCCAGCAGCCAGGACAGGACAGGGGCGATTCAGCCCCAGCATTTT. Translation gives CASSQDRTGAIQPQHF.

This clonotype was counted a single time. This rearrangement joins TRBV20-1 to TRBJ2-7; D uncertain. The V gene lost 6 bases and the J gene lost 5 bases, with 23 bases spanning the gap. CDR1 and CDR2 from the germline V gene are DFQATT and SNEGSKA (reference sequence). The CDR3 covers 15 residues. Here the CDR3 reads CSARYSQWARDEQYF. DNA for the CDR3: TGCAGTGCCCGGTATTCGCAGTGGGCCCGGGACGAGCAGTACTTC.

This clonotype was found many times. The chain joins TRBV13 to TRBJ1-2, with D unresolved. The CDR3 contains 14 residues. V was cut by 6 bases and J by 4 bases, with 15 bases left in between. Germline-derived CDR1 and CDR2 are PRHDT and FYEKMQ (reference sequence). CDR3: CASRRLGEGYGYTF. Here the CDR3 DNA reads TGTGCCAGCAGACGCCTTGGGGAGGGCTATGGCTACACCTTC. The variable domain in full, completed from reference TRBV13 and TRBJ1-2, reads AAGVIQSPRHLIKEKRETATLKCYPIPRHDTVYWYQQGPGQDPQFLISFYEKMQSDKGSIPDRFSAQQFSDYHSELNMSSLELGDSALYFCASRRLGEGYGYTFGSGTRLTVV.

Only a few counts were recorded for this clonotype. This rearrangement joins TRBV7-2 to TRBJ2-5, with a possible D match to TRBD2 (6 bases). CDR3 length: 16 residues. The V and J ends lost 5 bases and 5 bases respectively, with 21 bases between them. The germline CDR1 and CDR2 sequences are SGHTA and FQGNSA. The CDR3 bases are TGTACCAGCAGCGCCATCGGAGGGATCATTGGGGAGACCCAGTACTTC. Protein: CTSSAIGGIIGETQYF.

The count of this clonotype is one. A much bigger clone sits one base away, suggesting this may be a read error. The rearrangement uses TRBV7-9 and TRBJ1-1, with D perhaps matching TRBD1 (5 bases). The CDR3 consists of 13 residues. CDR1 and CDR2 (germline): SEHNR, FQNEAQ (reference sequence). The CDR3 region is CASSLDGGYGASF. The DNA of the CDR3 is TGTGCCAGCAGCTTAGATGGGGGTTACGGAGCTTCCTTT.

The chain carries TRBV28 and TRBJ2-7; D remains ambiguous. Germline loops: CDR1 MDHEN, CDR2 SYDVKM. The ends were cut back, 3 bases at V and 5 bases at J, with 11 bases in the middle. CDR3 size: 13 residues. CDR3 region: CASSLPQRNEQYF. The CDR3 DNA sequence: TGTGCCAGCAGTTTGCCCCAGAGGAACGAGCAGTACTTC.

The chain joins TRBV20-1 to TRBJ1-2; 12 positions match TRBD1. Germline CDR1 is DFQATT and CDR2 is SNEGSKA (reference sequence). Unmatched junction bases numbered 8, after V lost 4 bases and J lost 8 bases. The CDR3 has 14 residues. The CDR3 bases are TGCAGTGCTAACCCGGGACAGGGGGCGTACGGCTACACCTTC. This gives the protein CSANPGQGAYGYTF.

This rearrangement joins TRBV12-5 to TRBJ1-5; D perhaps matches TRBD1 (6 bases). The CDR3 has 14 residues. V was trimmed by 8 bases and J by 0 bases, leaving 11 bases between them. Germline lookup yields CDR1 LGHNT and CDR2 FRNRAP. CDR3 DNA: TGTGCTAGTAAGGGGGTTAATAGCAATCAGCCCCAGCATTTT. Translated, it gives CASKGVNSNQPQHF.

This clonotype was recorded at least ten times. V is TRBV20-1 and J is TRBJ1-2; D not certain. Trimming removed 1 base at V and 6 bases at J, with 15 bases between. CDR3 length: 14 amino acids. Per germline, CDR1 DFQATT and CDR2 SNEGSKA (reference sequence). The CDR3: CSARAPQWQDGYTF. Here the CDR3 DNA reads TGCAGTGCTAGAGCTCCCCAGTGGCAGGATGGCTACACCTTC.

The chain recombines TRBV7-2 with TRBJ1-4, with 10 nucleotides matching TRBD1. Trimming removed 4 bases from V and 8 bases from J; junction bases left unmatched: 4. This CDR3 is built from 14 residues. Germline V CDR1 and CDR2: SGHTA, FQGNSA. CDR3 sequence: CASSWGQGKEKLFF. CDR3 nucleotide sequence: TGTGCCAGCAGCTGGGGACAGGGGAAGGAAAAACTGTTTTTT.

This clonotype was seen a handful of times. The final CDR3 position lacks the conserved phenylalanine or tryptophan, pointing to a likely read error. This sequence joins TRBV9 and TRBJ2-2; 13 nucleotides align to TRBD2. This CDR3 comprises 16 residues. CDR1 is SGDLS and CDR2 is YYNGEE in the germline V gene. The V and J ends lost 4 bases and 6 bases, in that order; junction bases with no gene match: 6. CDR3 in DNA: TGTGCCAGCAGCCCCGGACTAGCGGGAGAATCCGGGGAGCTGTTTTTG. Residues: CASSPGLAGESGELFL.

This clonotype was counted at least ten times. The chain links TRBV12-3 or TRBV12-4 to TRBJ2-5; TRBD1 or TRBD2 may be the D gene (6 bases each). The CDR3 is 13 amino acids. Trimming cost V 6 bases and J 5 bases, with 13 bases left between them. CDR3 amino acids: CASRVGGTETQYF. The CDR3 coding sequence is TGTGCCAGCAGGGTGGGGGGCACGGAGACCCAGTACTTC.

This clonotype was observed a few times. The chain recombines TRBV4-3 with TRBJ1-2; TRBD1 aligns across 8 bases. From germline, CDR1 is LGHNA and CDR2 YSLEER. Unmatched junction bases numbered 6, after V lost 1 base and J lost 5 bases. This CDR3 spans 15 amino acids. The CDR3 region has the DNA TGCGCCAGCAGCCAAGGGCCCGGGACAGGATATGGCTACACCTTC. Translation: CASSQGPGTGYGYTF.

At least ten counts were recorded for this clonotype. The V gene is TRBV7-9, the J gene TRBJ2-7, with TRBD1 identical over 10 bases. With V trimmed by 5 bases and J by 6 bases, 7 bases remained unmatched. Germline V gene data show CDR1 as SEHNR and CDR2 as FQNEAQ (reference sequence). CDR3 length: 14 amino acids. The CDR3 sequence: CASSETGGNGEQYF. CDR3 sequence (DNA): TGTGCCAGCAGCGAGACAGGGGGCAATGGCGAGCAGTACTTC.

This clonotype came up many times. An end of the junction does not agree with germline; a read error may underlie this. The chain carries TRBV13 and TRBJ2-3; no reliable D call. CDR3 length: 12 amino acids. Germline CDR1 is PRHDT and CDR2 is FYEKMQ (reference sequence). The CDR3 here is CASSLGGRSYSF. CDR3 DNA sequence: TGTGCCAGCAGCTTAGGAGGCAGGTCGTACTCGTTT.

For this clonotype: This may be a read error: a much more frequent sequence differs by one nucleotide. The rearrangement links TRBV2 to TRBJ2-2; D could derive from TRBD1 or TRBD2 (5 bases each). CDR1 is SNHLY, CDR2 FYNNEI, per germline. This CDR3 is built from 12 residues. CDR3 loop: CASRDGIGDLFF. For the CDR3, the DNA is TGTGCCAGCAGGGACGGTATCGGGGACCTGTTTTTT.

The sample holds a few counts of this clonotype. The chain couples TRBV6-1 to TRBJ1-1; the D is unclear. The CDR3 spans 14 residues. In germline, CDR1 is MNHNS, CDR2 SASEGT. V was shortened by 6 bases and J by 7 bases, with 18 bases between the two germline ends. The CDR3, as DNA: TGTGCCAGCAGCCAAAAGGCCGGGGAACATGAAGCTTTCTTT. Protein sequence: CASSQKAGEHEAFF.

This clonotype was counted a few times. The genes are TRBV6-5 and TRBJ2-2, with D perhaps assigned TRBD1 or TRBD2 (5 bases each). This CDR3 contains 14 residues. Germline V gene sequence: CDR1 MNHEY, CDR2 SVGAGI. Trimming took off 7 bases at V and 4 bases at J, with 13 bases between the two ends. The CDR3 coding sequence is TGTGCCAGCACTCCGGGGCTCCCCACCGGGGAGCTGTTTTTT. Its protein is CASTPGLPTGELFF.

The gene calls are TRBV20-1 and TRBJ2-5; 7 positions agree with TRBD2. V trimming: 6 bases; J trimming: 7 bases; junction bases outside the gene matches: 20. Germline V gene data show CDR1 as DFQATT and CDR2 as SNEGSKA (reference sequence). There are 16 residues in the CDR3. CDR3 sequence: CSAKNTGRERRRTQYF. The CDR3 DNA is TGCAGTGCAAAGAACACTGGGCGGGAGCGGCGGAGGACCCAGTACTTC.

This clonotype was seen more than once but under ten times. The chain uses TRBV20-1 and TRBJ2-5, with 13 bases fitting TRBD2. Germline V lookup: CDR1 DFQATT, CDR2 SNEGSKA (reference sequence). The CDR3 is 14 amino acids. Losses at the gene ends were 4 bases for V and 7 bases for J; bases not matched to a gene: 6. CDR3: CSAMGLAGKRTQYF. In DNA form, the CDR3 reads TGCAGTGCTATGGGACTAGCGGGGAAGAGGACCCAGTACTTC.

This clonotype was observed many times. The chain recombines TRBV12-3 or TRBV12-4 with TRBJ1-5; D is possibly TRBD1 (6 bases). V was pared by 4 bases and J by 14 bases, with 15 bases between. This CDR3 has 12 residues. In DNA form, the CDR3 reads TGTGCCAGCAGTTCCATCAGGGGAAACGAGCATTTT. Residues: CASSSIRGNEHF.

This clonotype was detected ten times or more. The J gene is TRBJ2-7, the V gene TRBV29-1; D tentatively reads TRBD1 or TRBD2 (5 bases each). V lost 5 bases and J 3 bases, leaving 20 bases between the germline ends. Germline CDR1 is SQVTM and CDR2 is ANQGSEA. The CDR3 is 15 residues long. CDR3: CSVTPRDGGLYEQYF. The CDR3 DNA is TGCAGCGTTACCCCCCGGGACGGTGGCCTCTACGAGCAGTACTTC.

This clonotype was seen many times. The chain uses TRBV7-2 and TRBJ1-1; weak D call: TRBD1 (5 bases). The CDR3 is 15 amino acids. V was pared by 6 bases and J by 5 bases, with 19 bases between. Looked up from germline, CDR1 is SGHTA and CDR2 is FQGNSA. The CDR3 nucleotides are TGTGCCAGCAGTCAAAACAGGCTTTCGGGGACTGAAGCTTTCTTT. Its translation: CASSQNRLSGTEAFF.